This T cell receptor (beta chain) was captured by sequencing in a study of cytomegalovirus exposure and HLA in healthy donors. The study's findings and limits: Several top significant clusters appeared, in a later analysis, to be linked to common viral pathogens. Cytomegalovirus-associated status was assigned to around 160 TCR beta chains. Relative to equally common others, HLA-associated TCR beta chains showed greater clonal expansion in a later analysis. A later analysis found that most CMV-associated TCR beta chains appeared HLA-restricted.

About this clone: Its target is unknown.

The CDR3 is 19 amino acids. Per germline, CDR1 MNHNS and CDR2 SASEGT. Trimming took 4 bases from V and 2 from J, leaving 24 bases between them. With 60 Vbeta and 13 Jbeta primers, the PCR was carried out. Data came from immunoSEQ multiplex PCR; TCRdb stores just in-frame clones and leaves some out. This sample has 150,000 to 200,000 clones, with around three quarters found just once. The chain recombines TRBV6-1 with TRBJ1-5, with D hard to call. Sequencing was done on a sample of PBMCs. This sequence was found in a man between 50 and 59 years old in good health and CMV-seropositive. CDR3 in DNA: TGTGCCAGCAGTGCTTGGTACCCTCCTAGCCCCGGGGGCAATCAGCCCCAGCATTTT. It yields the protein CASSAWYPPSPGGNQPQHF.